One sample yielded the 14 T cell receptor beta chains listed below, sequenced in a study of blood T cell repertoires in COVID-19. The assay was immunoSEQ multiplex PCR, and TCRdb's table has in-frame clones only and misses some. This table holds 200,000 to 300,000 clones, 70% to 90% found once. The specimen was PBMCs or T cells enriched from blood (not recorded which). These receptors were obtained from a man aged 45-65 years who had been exposed to COVID-19.

This clone was counted only a few times. This CDR3 is also generated by other DNA sequences in the sample. This rearrangement joins TRBV6-5 to TRBJ1-1; D may be TRBD1 (6 bases). V lost 2 bases to trimming and J lost 4 bases, with 8 bases between them. Germline CDR1 is MNHEY and CDR2 is SVGAGI. The CDR3 contains 13 residues. CDR3 DNA: TGTGCCAGCAGTTACAGGGGGGGCACTGAAGCTTTCTTT. It yields the protein CASSYRGGTEAFF.

The gene calls are TRBV4-1 and TRBJ1-5; D perhaps matches TRBD1 (5 bases). CDR1 is MGHRA and CDR2 is YSYEKL in the germline V gene. CDR3 size: 14 residues. Trimming removed 0 bases at V and 8 bases at J, with 11 bases between. The CDR3 nucleotides read TGCGCCAGCAGCCAAGAAAGGGGTGGAGAGCCCCAGCATTTT. As protein: CASSQERGGEPQHF.

The chain employs TRBV29-1 and TRBJ2-5, with a weak D call TRBD1 (6 bases). Trimming removed 7 bases from V and 0 bases from J, with 15 bases in between. This CDR3 is 14 amino acids long. Germline CDR1 and CDR2: SQVTM and ANQGSEA. The CDR3 loop is CSANEGTHQETQYF. The CDR3 coding sequence is TGCAGCGCAAATGAAGGGACACACCAAGAGACCCAGTACTTC. Complete variable domain (other parts from reference TRBV29-1 and TRBJ2-5): SAVISQKPSRDICQRGTSLTIQCQVDSQVTMMFWYRQQPGQSLTLIATANQGSEATYESGFVIDKFPISRPNLTFSTLTVSNMSPEDSSIYLCSANEGTHQETQYFGPGTRLLVL.

This rearrangement joins TRBV6-5 to TRBJ1-2, with D possibly TRBD1 on 5 matching bases. Trimming shortened V by 2 bases and J by 5 bases, and 9 bases separated the two germline ends. Germline V CDR1 and CDR2: MNHEY, SVGAGI. CDR3 length: 13 amino acids. CDR3 sequence reads: CASSYDRKYGYTF. The DNA for the CDR3 is TGTGCCAGCAGTTACGACAGAAAGTATGGCTACACCTTC.

The chain couples TRBV11-3 to TRBJ2-1; D is possibly TRBD2 (6 bases). Germline lookup yields CDR1 SGHNT and CDR2 YENEEA. This CDR3 contains 14 residues. V lost 3 bases to trimming and J lost 8 bases, with 14 bases between them. Here the CDR3 reads CASSFSVAGHEQFF. The CDR3 bases are TGTGCCAGCAGCTTTTCGGTGGCGGGGCATGAGCAGTTCTTC.

The chain combines TRBV2 with TRBJ1-2, with D tentatively TRBD1 (6 bases). Germline assignment: CDR1 SNHLY and CDR2 FYNNEI. The V end was cut by 3 bases, the J end by 1 base, with 9 bases between. The CDR3 has 14 residues. CDR3 amino acids: CASSDRGNNYGYTF. CDR3 nucleotides: TGTGCCAGCAGTGACAGGGGCAATAACTATGGCTACACCTTC.

The rearrangement joins TRBV19 to TRBJ1-1, with D maybe TRBD1 (6 bases). There are 14 residues in the CDR3. V gave up 3 bases and J gave up 12 bases, with 20 bases separating them. From germline, CDR1 is LNHDA and CDR2 SQIVND (reference sequence). The CDR3 DNA reads TGTGCCAGTAGTATCGACAGGTTCTCTTTGGTAACTTTCTTT. As protein: CASSIDRFSLVTFF.

V usage is TRBV19 and J usage is TRBJ1-4; D is possibly TRBD1 (5 bases). This CDR3 comprises 14 residues. Germline CDR1 and CDR2: LNHDA and SQIVND (reference sequence). Trimming left V 10 bases short and J 5 bases short, with 17 bases between. CDR3 protein: CATSQVPPNEKLFF. In DNA form, the CDR3 reads TGTGCCACCTCACAGGTACCCCCCAATGAAAAACTGTTTTTT. The full variable domain, completed using reference TRBV19 and TRBJ1-4, is DGGITQSPKYLFRKEGQNVTLSCEQNLNHDAMYWYRQDPGQGLRLIYYSQIVNDFQKGDIAEGYSVSREKKESFPLTVTSAQKNPTAFYLCATSQVPPNEKLFFGSGTQLSVL.

The chain couples TRBV5-1 to TRBJ1-2; 10 bases match TRBD1. The CDR3 contains 17 residues. Germline V gene sequence: CDR1 SGHRS, CDR2 YFSETQ. The ends lost 3 bases at V and 5 bases at J; junction bases unmatched: 13. CDR3 coding DNA: TGCGCCAGCAGCTCCCTGGGCCGGGACAGGGGAGAGTATGGCTACACCTTC. Its translation: CASSSLGRDRGEYGYTF.

The chain has TRBV4-1 and TRBJ1-4; 10 bases map to TRBD1. V shed 6 bases, J shed 8 bases, and the junction held 9 bases outside the gene matches. The CDR3 consists of 15 residues. Germline CDR1 reads MGHRA; CDR2 reads YSYEKL. In DNA, the CDR3 is TGCGCCAGCAGTCGCGGGACAGGGGAGGGCGAAAAACTGTTTTTT. Its translation is CASSRGTGEGEKLFF.

The chain links TRBV5-1 to TRBJ1-2, with 7 bases lining up with TRBD1. Looked up from germline, CDR1 is SGHRS and CDR2 is YFSETQ. There are 15 residues in the CDR3. V was pared by 4 bases and J by 7 bases, with 13 bases of the junction left unmatched. The CDR3 DNA reads TGCGCCAGCAGCCATGGGACAGCCTATTCTGGTGGCTACACCTTC. Translated, it gives CASSHGTAYSGGYTF.

The chain combines TRBV10-3 with TRBJ1-2; tentative D call: TRBD1 (6 bases). The CDR3 totals 14 residues. Germline V gene data show CDR1 as ENHRY and CDR2 as SYGVKD. The V end lost 0 bases, the J end lost 4 bases, and 9 bases lay between the germline ends. Here the CDR3 DNA reads TGTGCCATCAGTGAGTCCAGGGGTATCTATGGCTACACCTTC. Translated, it gives CAISESRGIYGYTF.

The gene calls are TRBV30 and TRBJ2-5; 8 bases fit TRBD1. Trimming at V came to 5 bases and at J to 4 bases, leaving 0 bases not matched to a gene. CDR3 length equals 11 residues. Germline CDR1 and CDR2: GTSNPN and SVGIG (reference sequence). The CDR3 nucleotides are TGTGCCTGGGGACAGGGAGAGACCCAGTACTTC. Its protein is CAWGQGETQYF.

This clone was seen once. The chain uses TRBV15 and TRBJ2-7; the D gene is possibly TRBD1 (5 bases). The CDR3 covers 15 residues. Germline CDR1 LNHNV, CDR2 YYDKDF (reference sequence). The V and J ends lost 2 bases and 7 bases respectively, with 18 bases between them. The CDR3 DNA sequence: TGTGCCACCAGCAGATCTCAGGGAATTTTGAGGGAGCAGTACTTC. Its protein is CATSRSQGILREQYF.